This T cell receptor (beta chain) comes out of a study of blood T cell repertoires in COVID-19. At the level of the study: PBMCs, B-cell-depleted T cells, or T cells were the source of the cDNA or gDNA that made up the material.

Per the study methods: Amplified reference gene primers provided the basis for estimating nucleated cell counts. Produced via immunoSEQ multiplex PCR; TCRdb's table is partial and in-frame only. V and J calls and clone size are given by that table; D and trimming were obtained from the DNA. The data contain 200,000 to 250,000 clones, roughly 87% of them singletons. The TCR sequence derives from a man aged 35 to 55 with active or convalescent COVID-19. What was sequenced was peripheral blood.

CDR3 DNA: TGTGCCAGCAGCGGAGAACAGGGTCTGGGGAGCTCCTACAATGAGCAGTTCTTC. This sequence encodes CASSGEQGLGSSYNEQFF. The rearrangement joins TRBV9 to TRBJ2-1, with D perhaps TRBD1 (6 bases). Germline V CDR1 and CDR2: SGDLS, YYNGEE. This CDR3 is built from 18 residues. Trimming took 3 bases from V and 0 from J, leaving 19 bases between them.